This entry lists 3 T cell receptor beta chains sequenced from one sample in a study of T cell repertoires in cytomegalovirus infection. These TCRs are of unknown antigen specificity. MiXCR was run by TCRdb on the reads, yielding one entry per CDR3 protein. The table has around 100,000 distinct CDR3 sequences, 35% to 50% seen once; the top ten hold 74%. This sample comprised CD8+ T cells from cultured PBMCs, obtained from culture after CMV antigen stimulation. These receptors were obtained from a human donor in good health (CMV status not recorded). Some clones in this sample may be carry-over from other donors' samples.

This sequence joins TRBV7-9 and TRBJ2-3; a weak D match, TRBD1 (6 bases). V dropped 6 bases and J dropped 1 base, with 11 bases sitting between them. The CDR3 runs to 14 residues. Germline loops: CDR1 SEHNR, CDR2 FQNEAQ (reference sequence). The CDR3 bases are TGTGCCAGCAGTCCCTGGACAGGCACAGATACGCAGTATTTT. Protein: CASSPWTGTDTQYF. Full variable domain (rest looked up from reference TRBV7-9 and TRBJ2-3): DTGVSQNPRHKITKRGQNVTFRCDPISEHNRLYWYRQTLGQGPEFLTYFQNEAQLEKSRLLSDRFSAERPKGSFSTLEIQRTEQGDSAMYLCASSPWTGTDTQYFGPGTRLTVL.

This chain connects TRBV2 to TRBJ2-5; D unclear. Trimming left V 1 base short and J 2 bases short, with 14 bases between. Per the germline V gene, CDR1 is SNHLY and CDR2 is FYNNEI. The CDR3 consists of 16 residues. CDR3 residues: CASSEGGWKGQETQYF. The DNA for the CDR3 is TGTGCCAGCAGTGAAGGAGGCTGGAAAGGTCAAGAGACCCAGTACTTC.

The sample holds a few counts of this clonotype. The V gene is TRBV20-1, the J gene TRBJ2-3, with TRBD2 identical over 7 bases. The V segment lost 4 bases and the J segment 2 bases; nucleotides outside the gene matches: 9. Germline V gene data show CDR1 as DFQATT and CDR2 as SNEGSKA (reference sequence). This CDR3 region has 15 residues. In nucleotides, the CDR3 is TGCAGTGCTATCCAGCGGGGAGGCTACACAGATACGCAGTATTTT. As protein: CSAIQRGGYTDTQYF.